Shown below are 8 T cell receptor beta chains from a single sample sequenced in a study of shared clonotypes between healthy human individuals. It was CD45RO-negative cells, positively selected for CCR7, that made up naive CD8 cells, with terminally differentiated effector memory CD45RA+ cells excluded. Assay used: immunoSEQ multiplex PCR; TCRdb lists only in-frame clones, some missing. The table lists around 1,900,000 clones, roughly 95% of them singletons. The material sequenced was naive CD8+ T cells from PBMCs. Receptor source: a man younger than 30 in good health. Some clones in this sample may be carry-over from other donors' samples.

Only one count was recorded for this clone. This chain uses TRBV28 with TRBJ1-2; 8 bases align to TRBD1. The germline V gene encodes CDR1 MDHEN and CDR2 SYDVKM. The length of the CDR3 is 14 residues. V lost 2 bases, J lost 6 bases, and 5 bases stayed unmatched. This CDR3 reads CASSLEDREDGYTF. As DNA, the CDR3 is TGTGCCAGCAGTTTAGAGGACAGGGAGGATGGCTACACCTTC.

J is TRBJ2-7 and V is TRBV10-2; 7 bases map to TRBD1. In germline, CDR1 is WSHSY, CDR2 SAAADI. The V and J ends lost 6 bases and 6 bases, in that order; junction bases with no gene match: 5. This CDR3 spans 12 amino acids. CDR3 DNA sequence: TGCGCCAGCAGGGACCACAGGGGCGAGCAGTACTTC. Translating gives CASRDHRGEQYF.

This chain uses TRBV25-1 with TRBJ2-7; tentative D call: TRBD1 (5 bases). Germline V gene data show CDR1 as MGHDK and CDR2 as SYGVNS. The CDR3 totals 15 residues. V was pared by 4 bases and J by 6 bases, with 19 bases between. The CDR3 loop is CASSGEPGFLSEQYF. CDR3 bases: TGTGCCAGCAGTGGAGAACCAGGGTTTTTGTCCGAGCAGTACTTC.

The chain carries TRBV6-1 and TRBJ2-7; D tentatively fits TRBD1 or TRBD2 (5 bases each). The CDR3 sequence is 19 residues long. V shed 3 bases and J shed 3 bases, with 27 bases lying between them. Germline V gives CDR1 MNHNS, CDR2 SASEGT. CDR3 sequence (DNA): TGTGCCAGCAGTGACCCCCGACTAAGGATTCCCCCGAGGGGCTACGAGCAGTACTTC. Translation: CASSDPRLRIPPRGYEQYF.

This rearrangement joins TRBV4-3 to TRBJ2-1; no reliable D call. This CDR3 comprises 14 residues. The V gene's germline CDR1 is LGHNA and CDR2 YSLEER. V was shortened by 1 base and J by 8 bases, with 12 bases between the two germline ends. The CDR3 DNA follows: TGCGCCAGCAGCCAAGCAGTATTCGGAGATGAGCAGTTCTTC. It specifies CASSQAVFGDEQFF.

The chain couples TRBV2 to TRBJ1-1; 11 bases fit TRBD1. Germline-derived CDR1 and CDR2 are SNHLY and FYNNEI. Trimming removed 2 bases from V and 3 bases from J; junction bases left unmatched: 5. The CDR3 sequence is 16 residues long. The CDR3 DNA reads as TGTGCCAGCAGTGAAAGGGGGACAGGGGGTGACACTGAAGCTTTCTTT. It yields the protein CASSERGTGGDTEAFF.

This clone was seen once. The CDR3 coding sequence is TGTGCCAGCAGTTTATATACAGGGGGCACAGATACGCAGTATTTT. The encoded protein is CASSLYTGGTDTQYF. This chain joins TRBV28 and TRBJ2-3; TRBD1 aligns across 7 bases. Looked up from germline, CDR1 is MDHEN and CDR2 is SYDVKM. The junction had 2 bases not matched to a gene; V was cut back by 1 base and J by 1 base. This CDR3 region has 15 residues.

The V call is TRBV7-9, the J call TRBJ1-2; unclear D gene. Between the trimmed V and J ends, which lost 10 bases and 1 base, there was a span of 7 bases. Germline V CDR1 and CDR2: SEHNR, FQNEAQ (reference sequence). The CDR3 is 11 amino acids. This CDR3 is CATVDNYGYTF. CDR3 nucleotides: TGTGCCACTGTGGATAACTATGGCTACACCTTC.